A selection of T cell receptor beta chains follows, all from one sample in a study of regulatory and conventional T cells in RAG deficiency. The data were produced by immunoSEQ multiplex PCR, yet TCRdb's version contains in-frame clones alone and is incomplete. The table lists 20,000 to 25,000 clones, around 97% of them singletons, with 1.3% in the top ten. The same sample was also studied in work on regulatory T cells.

Sequencing was performed on CD25- CD4+ T cells sorted from blood. The receptors here all came from a human donor in good health. CDR3s include the opening cysteine and the closing phenylalanine or tryptophan. Each record gives: V gene, D gene, J gene, clone size, CDR3 DNA, CDR3 protein. A D gene is named only where the DNA matches it firmly. The listing skips clone size in some rows; elsewhere it reads once, few, many or a size class.

>TRBV2|NA|TRBJ1-2|NA
TGTGCCAGTACTCAGGGTGCTAATAACTATGGCTACACCTTC
CASTQGANNYGYTF
>TRBV5-4|NA|TRBJ2-3|NA
TGTGCCAGCAGCGCAGCCGGCGGGGGCGGTGCGACAGATACGCAGTATTTT
CASSAAGGGGATDTQYF
>TRBV6-1|NA|TRBJ1-1|NA
TGTGCCAGCAGTGAATTGGTGACATTGAACACTGAAGCTTTCTTT
CASSELVTLNTEAFF
>TRBV7-9|TRBD1|TRBJ1-1|NA
TGTGCCAGCAGCTTACAAGGGACAGGTGCCACTGAAGCTTTCTTT
CASSLQGTGATEAFF
>TRBV6-5|TRBD2|TRBJ2-1|NA
TGTGCCAGCAGAGAGGAGCGGGGGGCATACAATGAGCAGTTCTTC
CASREERGAYNEQFF
>TRBV15|TRBD1|TRBJ1-3|NA
TGTGCCACCAGCAGCCCGGACAGGGGCCGGCTATGGTTT
CATSSPDRGRLWF
>TRBV7-2|NA|TRBJ2-2|NA
TGTGCCAGCAGCTTAGGGGCAAACACCGGGGAGCTGTTTTTT
CASSLGANTGELFF
>TRBV4-1|TRBD1|TRBJ2-2|NA
TGCGCCAGCAGCCTTCAGGGGGCGAACACCGGGGAGCTGTTTTTT
CASSLQGANTGELFF
>TRBV5-1|TRBD2|TRBJ2-3|NA
TGCGCCAGCAGCTCTTACGGGGGACTAGCGGGGGGCCCCGGGAAAGATACGCAGTATTTT
CASSSYGGLAGGPGKDTQYF
>TRBV27|NA|TRBJ1-5|NA
TGTGCCAGAGTAGACAGGCCCAATCAGCCCCAGCATTTT
CARVDRPNQPQHF
>TRBV7-9|NA|TRBJ1-2|NA
TGTGCCAGCAGCCAGGACATGATCTTCTATGGCTACACCTTC
CASSQDMIFYGYTF
>TRBV19|TRBD2|TRBJ2-1|NA
TGTGCCAGTAGTATATCCCGCGGGGGGACCTACAATGAGCAGTTCTTC
CASSISRGGTYNEQFF
>TRBV6-5|NA|TRBJ1-2|NA
TGTGCCAGCAGTTACTCGGCCCCGGGGGACTATGGCTACACCTTC
CASSYSAPGDYGYTF
>TRBV5-4|NA|TRBJ1-2|NA
TGTGCCAGCAGCTCGGCAACAGGTTTCTATGGCTACACCTTC
CASSSATGFYGYTF
>TRBV28|TRBD1|TRBJ1-2|NA
TGTGCCAGCAGTCCCAGCTCCTCCGACAGGGGCTATGGCTACACCTTC
CASSPSSSDRGYGYTF
>TRBV19|NA|TRBJ1-5|few
TGTGCCGTGGGCCAGTATAGCAATCAGCCCCAGCATTTT
CAVGQYSNQPQHF
>TRBV6-4|NA|TRBJ1-1|NA
TGTGCCAGCAGTGCCACGACAGGCGCTGAAGCTTTCTTT
CASSATTGAEAFF
>TRBV27|TRBD1|TRBJ1-1|NA
TGTGCCAGCAGTTTATCGCCCGACGTGGGACAGGGAGGGGAGTGGACTGAAGCTTTCTTT
CASSLSPDVGQGGEWTEAFF
>TRBV7-2|TRBD1|TRBJ2-7|NA
TGTGCCAGCAGCTCGGGACAGGAGACAAGGGAGCAGTACTTC
CASSSGQETREQYF
>TRBV7-7|NA|TRBJ2-2|NA
TGTGCCAGCAGGACAGGCCCAACCGGGGAGCTGTTTTTT
CASRTGPTGELFF
>TRBV4-1|TRBD2|TRBJ2-3|once
TGCGCCAGCAGCCAGGAGGGACTAGCGGGGTCTAGCACAGATACGCAGTATTTT
CASSQEGLAGSSTDTQYF
>TRBV5-6|NA|TRBJ2-7|NA
TGTGCCAGCAGCTTGTTTCACGTGGGCTCGACCTACGAGCAGTACTTC
CASSLFHVGSTYEQYF
>TRBV13|NA|TRBJ1-1|once
TGTGCCAGCAGCAGCCGGACAGAGAACACTGAAGCTTTCTTT
CASSSRTENTEAFF
>TRBV19|NA|TRBJ2-1|NA
TGTGCCAGTAGTAAATTGCAGGGGATATTTGATGAGCAGTTCTTC
CASSKLQGIFDEQFF
>TRBV9|TRBD2|TRBJ2-1|NA
TGTGCCAGCAGCGGGCTAGCGGGGGGACCCTACAATGAGCAGTTCTTC
CASSGLAGGPYNEQFF
>TRBV29-1|NA|TRBJ1-6|NA
TGCAGCGTTGAAGATCTGAGCGCTTATAATTCACCCCTCCACTTT
CSVEDLSAYNSPLHF
>TRBV4-2|TRBD1|TRBJ2-7|NA
TGTGCCAGCAGCCAAGATTCGACAGGGGGCTACGAGCAGTACTTC
CASSQDSTGGYEQYF
>TRBV19|TRBD2|TRBJ2-1|NA
TGTGCCAGTAGACTAGCGGGGACTGAGCAGTTCTTC
CASRLAGTEQFF
>TRBV29-1|TRBD2|TRBJ2-5|NA
TGCAGCGTTGGGGGTGGGACTAGCGGTAGCCAAGAGACCCAGTACTTC
CSVGGGTSGSQETQYF
>TRBV30|TRBD1|TRBJ1-1|NA
TGTGCCTGGAGGACAGGGGCAACCCGGGGGGCCACTGAAGCTTTCTTT
CAWRTGATRGATEAFF
>TRBV7-8|NA|TRBJ2-7|NA
TGTGCCAGCAGCTTAGTTCAGAAGCAGTACTTC
CASSLVQKQYF
>TRBV4-1|NA|TRBJ2-6|NA
TGCGCCAGCAGCGAAACGATAGATACCCTGACTTTC
CASSETIDTLTF
>TRBV10-3|TRBD1|TRBJ1-5|NA
TGTGCCATCAGCCCGACAGGGTCGGACAATCAGCCCCAGCATTTT
CAISPTGSDNQPQHF
>TRBV4-2|TRBD1|TRBJ1-2|NA
TGTGCCAGCAGCCAAGCGGACAGGGAAACGGGTGGCTACACCTTC
CASSQADRETGGYTF
>TRBV9|NA|TRBJ2-1|NA
TGTGCCAGCAGCGTAGGCCCAGGGGGACTCAATGAGCAGTTCTTC
CASSVGPGGLNEQFF
>TRBV30|NA|TRBJ1-3|once
TGTGCCTGGAGTGCATCCCCGAGTAGCTCTGGAAACACCATATATTTT
CAWSASPSSSGNTIYF
>TRBV7-2|TRBD2|TRBJ2-3|NA
TGTGCCAGCAGCCCACGGACTAGCGGGGCATATACGCAGTATTTT
CASSPRTSGAYTQYF
>TRBV28|TRBD1|TRBJ1-5|NA
TGTGCCAGCAGTTCCCGGGACAGGGGGCGCGATCAGCCCCAGCATTTT
CASSSRDRGRDQPQHF
>TRBV30|TRBD2|TRBJ2-5|few
TGTGCCGGCGCGACGCTAGCGGGGCCCCAAGAGACCCAGTACTTC
CAGATLAGPQETQYF
>TRBV6-5|TRBD1|TRBJ1-5|NA
TGTGCCAGCAGTTACAAGGCAGGGGGTCAGCCCCAGCATTTT
CASSYKAGGQPQHF
>TRBV10-3|NA|TRBJ2-1|NA
TGTGCCATCAGTGATTCCCTTACCTACAATGAGCAGTTCTTC
CAISDSLTYNEQFF
>TRBV30|NA|TRBJ1-4|NA
TGTGCCTGGACTGCAACTAATGAAAAACTGTTTTTT
CAWTATNEKLFF
>TRBV2|NA|TRBJ2-7|NA
TGTGCCAGCAAAACACAGGCCCCCGCCTACGAGCAGTACTTC
CASKTQAPAYEQYF
>TRBV28|NA|TRBJ1-1|NA
TGTGCCAGCAGTTTAGACGTGAGGAGCGTTTCTGAAGCTTTCTTT
CASSLDVRSVSEAFF
>TRBV4-3|NA|TRBJ2-1|NA
TGCGCCAGCAGCCAGCCTGACAGGTACAATGAGCAGTTCTTC
CASSQPDRYNEQFF
>TRBV11-2|TRBD1|TRBJ2-7|NA
TGTGCCAGCAGCACCAACAGGGGGCTGACCTACGAGCAGTACTTC
CASSTNRGLTYEQYF
>TRBV27|NA|TRBJ1-6|NA
TGTGCCAGCAGTTTAATTTCGGAGGGTAAACCCCTCCACTTT
CASSLISEGKPLHF
>TRBV5-5|NA|TRBJ2-7|NA
TGTGCCAGCAGCTCCGGGACTCAGTCATCCTACGAGCAGTACTTC
CASSSGTQSSYEQYF
>TRBV28|TRBD1|TRBJ1-5|once
TGTGCCAGCAGTTTACACCCGGGACAGACTAGCAATCAGCCCCAGCATTTT
CASSLHPGQTSNQPQHF
>TRBV2|TRBD1|TRBJ1-1|NA
TGTGCCAGCAACGGAGCCTCAGGGGGCTCCACTGAAGCTTTCTTT
CASNGASGGSTEAFF
>TRBV5-1|TRBD2|TRBJ2-3|NA
TGCGCCAGCAGCCCCTTCCTAGCGGGGGGGTCCCCAGATACGCAGTATTTT
CASSPFLAGGSPDTQYF
>TRBV4-2|TRBD1|TRBJ2-2|NA
TGTGCCAGCAGCCACACGGGACAGGCGAACACCGGGGAGCTGTTTTTT
CASSHTGQANTGELFF
>TRBV19|NA|TRBJ1-6|NA
TGTGCCAGTAGTATAGACTACGCCGCGGGGCCCTATAATTCACCCCTCCGCTTT
CASSIDYAAGPYNSPLRF
>TRBV7-3|NA|TRBJ1-1|once
TGTGCCAGCAGCCCCCGGGGGTTGGGTGAAGCTTTCTTT
CASSPRGLGEAFF
>TRBV29-1|NA|TRBJ2-1|NA
TGCAGCGTCCAGGGTCTGGGGGCAAATGAGCAGTTCTTC
CSVQGLGANEQFF